These T cell receptor beta chains were read from a single sample in a study of response to subunit inactivated influenza vaccine. TCRdb fed the RT-PCR reads into MiXCR, producing one record per CDR3 protein. The sample includes over 650,000 distinct CDR3 sequences, about 18% of them seen just once. The sample consisted of PBMCs from blood, taken 4 to 6 days after vaccination. The receptors were gathered from a middle-aged man who received an inactivated influenza vaccine. CDR3s leave out the opening cysteine and the closing phenylalanine or tryptophan. D genes are given only for firm matches.

j_call | d_call | v_call | cdr3_aa
TRBJ2-7 | TRBD1 | TRBV10-3 | AISDFGDSWY
TRBJ2-2 | TRBD1 | TRBV20-1 | SARDLRTGGNTGELF
TRBJ2-2 | TRBD1 | TRBV20-1 | SARDLRQGPGELF
TRBJ2-1 | TRBD1 | TRBV5-1 | ASSLGVAGGNEQF
TRBJ2-1 | TRBD1 | TRBV24-1 | ATSDPGTGQSYNEQF
TRBJ2-7 | . | TRBV10-3 | AIKEAAPYEQY
TRBJ2-2 | TRBD1 | TRBV20-1 | SARVGTGDTGELF
TRBJ1-5 | TRBD1 | TRBV12-3/TRBV12-4 | ASSPGTGDSQPQH
TRBJ2-6 | TRBD2 | TRBV6-5 | ASRLTSGSAGANVLT
TRBJ2-5 | . | TRBV12-3/TRBV12-4 | ASSFPGPGETQY
TRBJ2-3 | . | TRBV20-1 | SARQGKSPTDTQY
TRBJ1-5 | . | TRBV28 | ASSIGGSPLPQH
TRBJ2-7 | TRBD2 | TRBV28 | ASRGTSGNNEQY
TRBJ2-1 | . | TRBV29-1 | SVELPSRMNNEQF
TRBJ2-6 | . | TRBV3-1 | ASSQEDRANVLT
TRBJ2-5 | . | TRBV11-2 | ASSLASGTVQETQY
TRBJ2-3 | TRBD2 | TRBV15 | ASTSGRADTQY
TRBJ2-3 | TRBD2 | TRBV20-1 | SARDRRLAGGVTDTQY
TRBJ2-3 | . | TRBV12-3/TRBV12-4 | ASTFGQLSTDTQY
TRBJ2-1 | . | TRBV6-1 | ASSASMVGSYNEQF
TRBJ2-3 | TRBD2 | TRBV7-3 | ASSLMGLSSDTQY
TRBJ2-1 | TRBD1 | TRBV10-3 | ASKQGANEQF
TRBJ2-2 | TRBD1 | TRBV20-1 | SASGTVGTGELF
TRBJ2-1 | . | TRBV6-2/TRBV6-3 | ASSREGSYNEQF
TRBJ2-1 | . | TRBV10-3 | AISESATEQF
TRBJ1-1 | . | TRBV12-3/TRBV12-4 | ASSKDGRSSAF
TRBJ1-1 | . | TRBV12-3/TRBV12-4 | ASSKGWEEAF
TRBJ2-5 | . | TRBV6-1 | ASSEAPIGGEETQY
TRBJ2-3 | TRBD1 | TRBV4-3 | ASSQGSDRTPSTDTQY
TRBJ2-3 | TRBD1 | TRBV20-1 | SATRGGTGLLDTQY
TRBJ1-3 | . | TRBV20-1 | SAINSRNTIY
TRBJ1-2 | . | TRBV19 | ASSPQGYNGYT
TRBJ1-5 | . | TRBV4-1 | ASSRTRTENQPQH
TRBJ2-2 | TRBD2 | TRBV7-6 | ASSLVAGGTAGELF
TRBJ1-3 | . | TRBV10-3 | AIRGPTDPIY
TRBJ2-5 | . | TRBV12-3/TRBV12-4 | ASSPGGAAQETQY
TRBJ2-1 | TRBD2 | TRBV4-1 | ASSPGLASEQF
TRBJ1-1 | . | TRBV12-3/TRBV12-4 | ASSLAVSRGNTEAF
TRBJ2-2 | . | TRBV20-1 | SAREGRNTGELF
TRBJ2-2 | . | TRBV12-3/TRBV12-4 | ASRRRIGELF
TRBJ2-1 | TRBD2 | TRBV12-3/TRBV12-4 | ASIKTSGFSSYNEQF
TRBJ1-2 | . | TRBV30 | AWGGANYGYT
TRBJ2-7 | . | TRBV7-9 | ASSLLLGSFSYEQY